The 31 T cell receptor beta chains in this list originate from one sample, sequenced in a study of a mutant IDH1 vaccine in newly diagnosed glioma. For these TCRs, the target antigens are not known. TCRdb keeps only in-frame clones here, not all; method: immunoSEQ multiplex PCR. The sample lists about 25,000 clones; about 77% were seen once. Time point meaning: week 5, during vaccination. In the vaccine, a single dose held 300 ug of the mutant IDH1 20-mer peptide, along with topical imiquimod. The material sequenced was PBMCs, taken from a glioma patient whose treatment included an IDH1 peptide vaccine. These receptors were collected from a middle-aged man with glioma.

This chain joins TRBV11-2 and TRBJ1-1, with TRBD1 matching 7 bases. Looked up from germline, CDR1 is SGHAT and CDR2 is FQNNGV. J lost 4 bases, V lost 4 bases, and 18 bases had no gene match. This CDR3 is 18 amino acids long. The CDR3 DNA sequence: TGTGCCAGCAGCTCGAGAACTTCAGGGGGGTCTAGGTTCACTGAAGCTTTCTTT. Protein sequence: CASSSRTSGGSRFTEAFF.

The chain uses TRBV7-9 and TRBJ2-1; TRBD2 aligns across 7 bases. The germline gives CDR1 SEHNR, CDR2 FQNEAQ (reference sequence). V lost 5 bases and J lost 7; bases outside the gene matches: 17. This CDR3 is built from 17 residues. The CDR3 reads CASSLTSGAGVSNEQFF. DNA for the CDR3: TGTGCCAGCAGCCTGACCTCCGGGGCGGGAGTTAGTAATGAGCAGTTCTTC. Full variable domain (missing parts from reference TRBV7-9 and TRBJ2-1): DTGVSQNPRHKITKRGQNVTFRCDPISEHNRLYWYRQTLGQGPEFLTYFQNEAQLEKSRLLSDRFSAERPKGSFSTLEIQRTEQGDSAMYLCASSLTSGAGVSNEQFFGPGTRLTVL.

V is TRBV27 and J is TRBJ2-5; maybe TRBD2 (6 bases). The CDR3 has 13 amino acids. Trimming cost V 5 bases and J 7 bases, with 14 bases left between them. The V gene's germline CDR1 is MNHEY and CDR2 SMNVEV (reference sequence). In DNA, the CDR3 is TGTGCCAGCAGTCGCGGACTGGGAGGGACCCAGTACTTC. Protein: CASSRGLGGTQYF.

This clone occurred a few times. CDR3 region: CASSQGTGGYYGYTF. DNA of the CDR3: TGTGCCAGCAGCCAAGGGACAGGGGGTTACTATGGCTACACCTTC. The chain employs TRBV14 and TRBJ1-2, with 10 bases fitting TRBD1. After removal of 1 base from V and 3 bases from J, the junction contained 2 bases not matched to a gene. Germline loops: CDR1 SGHDN, CDR2 FVKESK. The CDR3 length is 15 residues.

This clone was recorded once. The chain employs TRBV7-9 and TRBJ2-7; possible D gene TRBD2, 5 bases. The CDR3 sequence is 14 residues long. V lost 4 bases to trimming and J lost 2 bases, with 12 bases between them. Germline V gene lookup returns CDR1 SEHNR and CDR2 FQNEAQ (reference sequence). CDR3 loop: CASSSIGVPYEQYF. The CDR3 DNA reads TGTGCCAGCAGCTCCATCGGGGTACCCTACGAGCAGTACTTC.

The chain carries TRBV18 and TRBJ2-1, with TRBD2 matching over 7 bases. Germline loops: CDR1 KGHSH, CDR2 LQKENI. Trimming removed 0 bases from V and 3 bases from J; junction bases left unmatched: 5. This CDR3 region has 16 residues. The CDR3 DNA follows: TGTGCCAGCTCACCACCAACCGCGGGGGTCTACAATGAGCAGTTCTTC. This encodes CASSPPTAGVYNEQFF.

V is TRBV6-1 and J is TRBJ2-5; 9 bases agree with TRBD1. V gave up 5 bases and J gave up 5 bases; unmatched junction bases: 12. CDR1 is MNHNS and CDR2 is SASEGT in the germline V gene. CDR3 size: 16 residues. CDR3 sequence reads: CASSQGTGQRVETQYF. The CDR3 nucleotides read TGTGCCAGCAGTCAAGGGACAGGGCAACGGGTGGAGACCCAGTACTTC.

This chain connects TRBV19 to TRBJ2-5, with 10 bases lining up with TRBD2. The germline gives CDR1 LNHDA, CDR2 SQIVND (reference sequence). The CDR3 loop spans 16 amino acids. V dropped 5 bases and J dropped 4; count of bases not matched to a gene: 10. The CDR3 DNA is TGTGCCAGTAGTTCAAGCGGGAGGGGGGTTGGAGAGACCCAGTACTTC. It translates to CASSSSGRGVGETQYF.

This clone was seen only once. The genes are TRBV19 and TRBJ2-7, with 7 bases aligning to TRBD2. Germline CDR1 and CDR2: LNHDA and SQIVND (reference sequence). This CDR3 spans 13 amino acids. Trimming at V came to 10 bases and at J to 6 bases, leaving 12 bases not matched to a gene. The CDR3 DNA follows: TGTGCCACCTCAGTTGGGGGGGAAGCCGAGCAGTACGTC. Translated: CATSVGGEAEQYV.

This chain connects TRBV19 to TRBJ2-3; 8 bases map to TRBD2. The ends lost 9 bases at V and 0 bases at J; junction bases unmatched: 2. Germline V gives CDR1 LNHDA, CDR2 SQIVND (reference sequence). The CDR3 is 13 residues long. CDR3 loop: CASGTSSTDTQYF. The DNA for the CDR3 is TGTGCCAGCGGGACTAGTAGCACAGATACGCAGTATTTT.

This rearrangement joins TRBV19 to TRBJ2-1; D is perhaps TRBD1 (5 bases). The V end lost 1 base, the J end lost 5 bases, and 9 bases lay between the germline ends. Germline loops: CDR1 LNHDA, CDR2 SQIVND (reference sequence). The CDR3 has 14 residues. The CDR3 is CASSIGTLNNEQFF. CDR3 bases: TGTGCCAGTAGTATAGGGACACTGAACAATGAGCAGTTCTTC.

CDR3 nucleotide sequence: TGTGCCAGCAGTCAAGGACAGGGCACGAAAGAAGATACGCAGTATTTT. It encodes CASSQGQGTKEDTQYF. The V and J genes are TRBV6-6 and TRBJ2-3; 8 nucleotides align to TRBD1. CDR1 and CDR2 (germline): MNHNY, SVGAGI (reference sequence). V was clipped by 5 bases and J by 5 bases; unmatched bases: 12. This CDR3 has 16 residues.

The rearrangement joins TRBV11-3 to TRBJ2-3, with TRBD2 matching 7 bases. The CDR3 extends over 15 amino acids. Germline lookup yields CDR1 SGHNT and CDR2 YENEEA. V trimming: 3 bases; J trimming: 3 bases; junction bases outside the gene matches: 6. The CDR3 sequence is CASSLAGEGTDTQYF. The CDR3, as DNA: TGTGCCAGCAGCTTGGCGGGAGAAGGGACAGATACGCAGTATTTT.

The chain carries TRBV29-1 and TRBJ1-2; 9 bases line up with TRBD1. Germline V gene lookup returns CDR1 SQVTM and CDR2 ANQGSEA. This CDR3 region has 13 residues. The ends lost 7 bases at V and 6 bases at J; junction bases unmatched: 9. The CDR3: CSGDRGISHGYTF. In DNA form, the CDR3 reads TGCAGCGGCGACAGGGGGATATCTCATGGCTACACCTTC.

V usage is TRBV5-6 and J usage is TRBJ2-1; possibly TRBD1 for D (6 bases). Germline-derived CDR1 and CDR2 are SGHDT and YYEEEE. This CDR3 has 14 residues. V was cut by 0 bases and J by 9 bases, with 13 bases left in between. The CDR3 loop is CASSLGRTRGEQFF. DNA of the CDR3: TGTGCCAGCAGCTTGGGGCGCACCAGGGGTGAGCAGTTCTTC.

This clone showed up just a few times. The V gene is TRBV11-3, the J gene TRBJ1-2; D is undetermined. The CDR3 length is 14 residues. Germline V gives CDR1 SGHNT, CDR2 YENEEA. The V end lost 1 base, the J end lost 7 bases, and 13 bases lay between the germline ends. DNA of the CDR3: TGTGCCAGCAGCTTAGGCAGTAAAGATGGTGGCTACACCTTC. This translates into CASSLGSKDGGYTF. Complete variable domain (other parts from reference TRBV11-3 and TRBJ1-2): EAGVVQSPRYKIIEKKQPVAFWCNPISGHNTLYWYLQNLGQGPELLIRYENEEAVDDSQLPKDRFSAERLKGVDSTLKIQPAELGDSAVYLCASSLGSKDGGYTFGSGTRLTVV.

The CDR3 protein is CASRLRDSYEQYF. In DNA, the CDR3 is TGTGCCAGCAGACTACGGGACTCTTACGAGCAGTACTTC. The chain recombines TRBV6-1 with TRBJ2-7, with D possibly being TRBD2 (6 bases). The CDR3 has 13 residues. Trimming stripped 6 bases from V and 4 bases from J, with 13 bases between. Germline V CDR1 and CDR2: MNHNS, SASEGT.

This clone was detected a few times. The rearrangement links TRBV2 to TRBJ1-5; D perhaps matches TRBD1 (5 bases). This CDR3 comprises 14 residues. Germline-derived CDR1 and CDR2 are SNHLY and FYNNEI. Trimming shortened V by 6 bases and J by 7 bases, and 16 bases separated the two germline ends. CDR3 amino acids: CASRGRGVDQPQHF. The CDR3 DNA sequence: TGTGCCAGCAGGGGGCGGGGGGTAGACCAGCCCCAGCATTTT.

CDR3 protein: CASSFQGLAEQYV. The CDR3 bases are TGTGCCAGCAGCTTCCAGGGACTAGCGGAGCAGTACGTC. The chain is built from TRBV5-6 and TRBJ2-7, with TRBD2 identical over 10 bases. This CDR3 spans 13 amino acids. Looked up from germline, CDR1 is SGHDT and CDR2 is YYEEEE. V lost 2 bases to trimming and J lost 7 bases; unmatched junction nucleotides: 3.

The rearrangement uses TRBV9 and TRBJ2-5; 10 bases align to TRBD2. There are 13 residues in the CDR3. Germline loops: CDR1 SGDLS, CDR2 YYNGEE. With 3 bases clipped from V and 5 bases from J, the junction kept 1 base outside the gene matches. The CDR3 region has the DNA TGTGCCAGCAGCGATAGCGGGAGGGAGACCCAGTACTTC. As protein: CASSDSGRETQYF. Combining the CDR3 with reference TRBV9 and TRBJ2-5 gives the whole variable domain DSGVTQTPKHLITATGQRVTLRCSPRSGDLSVYWYQQSLDQGLQFLIQYYNGEERAKGNILERFSAQQFPDLHSELNLSSLELGDSALYFCASSDSGRETQYFGPGTRLLVL.

The rearrangement uses TRBV11-1 and TRBJ1-2; 8 bases are a match to TRBD1. V lost 4 bases and J lost 6; bases outside the gene matches: 4. This CDR3 has 13 residues. Germline-derived CDR1 and CDR2 are SGHAT and FQDESV (reference sequence). As DNA, the CDR3 is TGTGCCAGCAGCTACGCGGGACAGGATGGCTACACCTTC. Translation gives CASSYAGQDGYTF.

The V gene is TRBV5-6, the J gene TRBJ2-5; D might be TRBD2 (6 bases). The V gene's germline CDR1 is SGHDT and CDR2 YYEEEE. The CDR3 is 12 amino acids. With 4 bases removed from V and 4 bases from J, the gap between germline ends came to 8 bases. Written as DNA, the CDR3 is TGTGCCAGCAGCGGGAGGACAGAGACCCAGTACTTC. It encodes CASSGRTETQYF. The full variable domain, in which reference TRBV5-6 and TRBJ2-5 provide the parts outside the CDR3, is DAGVTQSPTHLIKTRGQQVTLRCSPKSGHDTVSWYQQALGQGPQFIFQYYEEEERQRGNFPDRFSGHQFPNYSSELNVNALLLGDSALYLCASSGRTETQYFGPGTRLLVL.

V gene TRBV6-5 combines with J gene TRBJ1-4, with D perhaps TRBD1 (6 bases). With 5 bases removed from V and 7 bases from J, the gap between germline ends came to 17 bases. Germline V lookup: CDR1 MNHEY, CDR2 SVGAGI. The CDR3 totals 15 residues. CDR3 bases: TGTGCCAGCAGTCCACGCAGGGGTCTTGGTGAAAAACTGTTTTTT. Translating it yields CASSPRRGLGEKLFF.

J is TRBJ1-2 and V is TRBV19; possibly TRBD1 for D (5 bases). The CDR3 loop spans 13 amino acids. Germline-derived CDR1 and CDR2 are LNHDA and SQIVND (reference sequence). Trimming removed 8 bases at V and 3 bases at J, with 13 bases between. As DNA, the CDR3 is TGTGCCAGTTGGCGTGAGGGGCACTATGGCTACACCTTC. It yields the protein CASWREGHYGYTF. The full variable domain, in which reference TRBV19 and TRBJ1-2 provide the parts outside the CDR3, is DGGITQSPKYLFRKEGQNVTLSCEQNLNHDAMYWYRQDPGQGLRLIYYSQIVNDFQKGDIAEGYSVSREKKESFPLTVTSAQKNPTAFYLCASWREGHYGYTFGSGTRLTVV.

The chain's CDR3 is CASSPGRGRVETQYF. In DNA form, the CDR3 reads TGTGCCAGCAGCCCCGGCAGGGGGCGCGTGGAGACCCAGTACTTC. The gene calls are TRBV27 and TRBJ2-5, with 8 bases fitting TRBD1. Germline assignment: CDR1 MNHEY and CDR2 SMNVEV (reference sequence). V shed 6 bases and J 5 bases; nucleotides not matched to a gene: 11. This CDR3 has 15 amino acids.

V gene TRBV5-4 combines with J gene TRBJ1-2, with 7 nucleotides matching TRBD1. Germline CDR1 SGHNT, CDR2 YYREEE (reference sequence). The length of the CDR3 is 17 residues. The trim removed 3 bases at V and 3 bases at J, leaving 14 bases unmatched. CDR3 sequence: CASSSRDSFGGDYGYTF. DNA of the CDR3: TGTGCCAGCAGCTCAAGGGACAGTTTCGGGGGGGACTATGGCTACACCTTC.

V usage is TRBV5-1 and J usage is TRBJ2-3; 8 nucleotides align to TRBD2. This CDR3 comprises 21 residues. Per the germline V gene, CDR1 is SGHRS and CDR2 is YFSETQ. The V gene end was trimmed by 0 bases and the J gene end by 3 bases; junction bases not matched to a gene: 21. The CDR3: CASSLAGRASGQSGRTDTQYF. For the CDR3, the DNA is TGCGCCAGCAGCTTGGCCGGGAGGGCTAGCGGACAGTCGGGACGAACAGATACGCAGTATTTT.

V is TRBV2 and J is TRBJ2-1; no clear D. Trimming left V 0 bases short and J 4 bases short, with 7 bases between. CDR3 size: 14 residues. CDR1 and CDR2 (germline): SNHLY, FYNNEI. This CDR3 reads CASSEATVYNEQFF. The CDR3 DNA reads as TGTGCCAGCAGTGAAGCGACGGTGTACAATGAGCAGTTCTTC.

The genes are TRBV7-6 and TRBJ1-2, with 7 nucleotides matching TRBD1. CDR1 and CDR2 from the germline V gene are SGHVS and FNYEAQ. The CDR3 has 13 amino acids. J was trimmed by 5 bases and V by 0 bases; bases with no gene match: 0. The CDR3 region is CASSLAQGYGYTF. The CDR3 DNA sequence: TGTGCCAGCAGCTTAGCACAGGGGTATGGCTACACCTTC.

The chain combines TRBV7-2 with TRBJ2-5, with 9 nucleotides matching TRBD2. Germline assignment: CDR1 SGHTA and CDR2 FQGNSA. This CDR3 has 13 residues. Germline trimming cut 7 bases from V and 5 bases from J; bases unmatched to any gene: 5. CDR3 residues: CASTLSGRETQYF. The CDR3 DNA follows: TGTGCCAGCACCCTAAGCGGGAGGGAGACCCAGTACTTC.

The chain combines TRBV27 with TRBJ2-3; 10 nucleotides line up with TRBD2. The germline gives CDR1 MNHEY, CDR2 SMNVEV (reference sequence). The CDR3 is 16 residues long. V lost 5 bases and J lost 3; bases outside the gene matches: 8. CDR3 sequence (DNA): TGTGCCAGCAGTCTCGTAGCTAGCGGGAGAACAGATACGCAGTATTTT. It translates to CASSLVASGRTDTQYF.